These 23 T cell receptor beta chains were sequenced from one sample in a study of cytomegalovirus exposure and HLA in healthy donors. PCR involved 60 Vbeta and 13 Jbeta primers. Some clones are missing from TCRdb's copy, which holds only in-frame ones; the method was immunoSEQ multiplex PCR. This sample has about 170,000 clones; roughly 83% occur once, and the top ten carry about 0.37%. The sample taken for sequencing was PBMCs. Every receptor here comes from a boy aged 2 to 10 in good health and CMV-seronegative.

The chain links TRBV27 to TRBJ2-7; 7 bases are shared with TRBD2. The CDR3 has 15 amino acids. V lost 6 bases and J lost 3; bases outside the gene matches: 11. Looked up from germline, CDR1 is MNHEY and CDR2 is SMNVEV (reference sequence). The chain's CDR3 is CASSFGAGAGYEQYF. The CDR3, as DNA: TGTGCCAGCAGCTTCGGGGCGGGAGCGGGCTACGAGCAGTACTTC.

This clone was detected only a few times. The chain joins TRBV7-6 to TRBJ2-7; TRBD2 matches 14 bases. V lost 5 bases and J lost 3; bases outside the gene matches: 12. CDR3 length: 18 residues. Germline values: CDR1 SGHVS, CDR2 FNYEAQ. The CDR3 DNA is TGTGCCAGCAGCGGGGGTCCCGGGACTAGCGGGAGTAGCTACGAGCAGTACTTC. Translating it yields CASSGGPGTSGSSYEQYF.

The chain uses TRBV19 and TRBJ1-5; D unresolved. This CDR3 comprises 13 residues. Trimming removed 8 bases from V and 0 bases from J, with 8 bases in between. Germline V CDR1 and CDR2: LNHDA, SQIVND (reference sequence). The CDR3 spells CASASYSNQPQHF. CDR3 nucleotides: TGTGCCAGTGCCAGTTATAGCAATCAGCCCCAGCATTTT.

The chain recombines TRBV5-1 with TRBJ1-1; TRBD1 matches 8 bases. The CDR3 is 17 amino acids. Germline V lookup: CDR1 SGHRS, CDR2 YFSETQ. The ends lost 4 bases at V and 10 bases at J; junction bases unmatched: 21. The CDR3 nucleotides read TGCGCCAGCAGCGCCGGCGGACAGGGCACGAAACGAGGGGGAGCTTTCTTT. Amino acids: CASSAGGQGTKRGGAFF.

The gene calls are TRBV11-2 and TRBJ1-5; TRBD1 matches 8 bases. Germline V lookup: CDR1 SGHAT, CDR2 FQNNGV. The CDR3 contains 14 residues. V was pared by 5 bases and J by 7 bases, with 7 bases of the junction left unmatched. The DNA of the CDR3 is TGTGCCAGCAGCGAGGACAGGGTGGGGCAGCCCCAGCATTTT. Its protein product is CASSEDRVGQPQHF.

CDR3 DNA: TGTGCCAGCACCCCGGACAGACGGGGTGAGCAGTTCTTC. It specifies CASTPDRRGEQFF. The rearrangement joins TRBV27 to TRBJ2-1; possibly TRBD1 for D (6 bases). CDR3 length: 13 residues. In germline, CDR1 is MNHEY, CDR2 SMNVEV (reference sequence). The germline V and J ends were trimmed by 7 bases and 9 bases, with 16 bases remaining between them.

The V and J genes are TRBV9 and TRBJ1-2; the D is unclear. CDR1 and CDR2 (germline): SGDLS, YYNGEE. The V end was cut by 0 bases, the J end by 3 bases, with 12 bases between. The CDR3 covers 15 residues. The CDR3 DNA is TGTGCCAGCAGCGTAGATACTAGGATGGACTATGGCTACACCTTC. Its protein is CASSVDTRMDYGYTF.

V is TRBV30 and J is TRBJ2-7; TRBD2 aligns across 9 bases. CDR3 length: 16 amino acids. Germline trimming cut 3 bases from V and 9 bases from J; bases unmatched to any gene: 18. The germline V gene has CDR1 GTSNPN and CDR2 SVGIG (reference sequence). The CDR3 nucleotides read TGTGCCTGGAGCAAACCCGTGACTAGCGGCATCGTCGGGCAGTACTTC. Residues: CAWSKPVTSGIVGQYF.

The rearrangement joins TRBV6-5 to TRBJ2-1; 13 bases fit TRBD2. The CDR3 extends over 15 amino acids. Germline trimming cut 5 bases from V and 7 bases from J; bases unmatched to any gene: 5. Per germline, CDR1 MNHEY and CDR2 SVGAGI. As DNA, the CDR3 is TGTGCCAGCAGTCCAGGGACTAGCGGGATTAATGAGCAGTTCTTC. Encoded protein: CASSPGTSGINEQFF.

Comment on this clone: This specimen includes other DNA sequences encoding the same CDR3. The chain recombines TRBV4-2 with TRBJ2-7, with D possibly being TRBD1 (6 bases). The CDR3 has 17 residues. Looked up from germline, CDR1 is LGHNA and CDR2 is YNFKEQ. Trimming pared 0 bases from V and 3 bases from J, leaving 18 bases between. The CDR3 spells CASSQESLGQWNYEQYF. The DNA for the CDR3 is TGTGCCAGCAGCCAAGAAAGTCTAGGACAGTGGAACTACGAGCAGTACTTC.

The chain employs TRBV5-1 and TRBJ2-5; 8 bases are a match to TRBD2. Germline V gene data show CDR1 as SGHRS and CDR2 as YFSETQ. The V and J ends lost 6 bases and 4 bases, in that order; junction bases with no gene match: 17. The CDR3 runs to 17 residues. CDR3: CASKRGLGQVKTETQYF. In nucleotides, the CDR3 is TGCGCCAGCAAACGGGGACTAGGTCAGGTTAAAACAGAGACCCAGTACTTC.

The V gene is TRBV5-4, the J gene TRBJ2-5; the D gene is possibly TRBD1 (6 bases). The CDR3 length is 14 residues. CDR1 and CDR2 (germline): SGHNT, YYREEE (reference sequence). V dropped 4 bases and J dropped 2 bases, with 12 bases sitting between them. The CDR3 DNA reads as TGTGCCAGCAGCCTAGGACAGTTACAAGAGACCCAGTACTTC. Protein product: CASSLGQLQETQYF.

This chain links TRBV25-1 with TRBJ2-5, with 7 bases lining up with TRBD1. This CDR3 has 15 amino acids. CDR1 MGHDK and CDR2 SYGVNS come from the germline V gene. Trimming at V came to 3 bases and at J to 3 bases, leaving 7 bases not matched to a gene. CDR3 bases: TGTGCCAGCAGTGAGAGGACAGGTTTTGAAGAGACCCAGTACTTC. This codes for CASSERTGFEETQYF. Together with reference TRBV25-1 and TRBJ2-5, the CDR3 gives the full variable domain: EADIYQTPRYLVIGTGKKITLECSQTMGHDKMYWYQQDPGMELHLIHYSYGVNSTEKGDLSSESTVSRIRTEHFPLTLESARPSHTSQYLCASSERTGFEETQYFGPGTRLLVL.

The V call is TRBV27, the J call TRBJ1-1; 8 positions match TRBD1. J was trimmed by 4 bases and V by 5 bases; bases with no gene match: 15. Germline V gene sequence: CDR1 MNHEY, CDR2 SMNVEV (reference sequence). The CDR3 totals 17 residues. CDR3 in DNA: TGTGCCAGCAGTCGACCAGGCACTAGGACAGGGTCCACTGAAGCTTTCTTT. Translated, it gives CASSRPGTRTGSTEAFF.

The CDR3 reads CASRASGDINEQFF. In DNA form, the CDR3 reads TGTGCCAGCAGAGCTAGCGGAGATATCAATGAGCAGTTCTTC. This chain uses TRBV6-1 with TRBJ2-1; 7 bases are a match to TRBD2. V was clipped by 6 bases and J by 6 bases; unmatched bases: 8. The CDR3 is 14 residues long. Germline values: CDR1 MNHNS, CDR2 SASEGT.

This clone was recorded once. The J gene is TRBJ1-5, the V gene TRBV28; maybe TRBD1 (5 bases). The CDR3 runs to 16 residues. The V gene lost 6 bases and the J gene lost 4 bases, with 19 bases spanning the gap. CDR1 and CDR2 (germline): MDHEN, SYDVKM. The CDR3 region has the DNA TGTGCCAGCAGCCGCGAGGTGATGCGGGGGAATCAGCCCCAGCATTTT. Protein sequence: CASSREVMRGNQPQHF.

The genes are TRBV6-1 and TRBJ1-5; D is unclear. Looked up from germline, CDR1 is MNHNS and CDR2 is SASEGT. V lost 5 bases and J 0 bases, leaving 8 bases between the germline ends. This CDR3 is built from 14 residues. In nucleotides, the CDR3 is TGTGCCAGCAGTCAGACTTATAGCAATCAGCCCCAGCATTTT. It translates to CASSQTYSNQPQHF.

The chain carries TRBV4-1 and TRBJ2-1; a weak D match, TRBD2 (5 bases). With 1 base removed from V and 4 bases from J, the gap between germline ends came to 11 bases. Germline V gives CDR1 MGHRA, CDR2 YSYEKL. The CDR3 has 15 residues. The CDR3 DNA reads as TGCGCCAGCAGCCAAGGGTCGGGAAGGTACAATGAGCAGTTCTTC. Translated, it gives CASSQGSGRYNEQFF.

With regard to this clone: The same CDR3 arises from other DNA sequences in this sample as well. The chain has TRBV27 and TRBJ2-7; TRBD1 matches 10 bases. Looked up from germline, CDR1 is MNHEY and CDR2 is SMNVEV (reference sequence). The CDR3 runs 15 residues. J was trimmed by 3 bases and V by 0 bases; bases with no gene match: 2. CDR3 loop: CASSLSTGGYYEQYF. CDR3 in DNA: TGTGCCAGCAGTTTATCGACAGGGGGCTACTACGAGCAGTACTTC.

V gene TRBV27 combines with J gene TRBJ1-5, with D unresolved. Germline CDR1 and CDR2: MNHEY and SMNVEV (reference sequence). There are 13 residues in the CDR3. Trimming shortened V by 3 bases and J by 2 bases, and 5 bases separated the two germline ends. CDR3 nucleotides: TGTGCCAGCAGTTTGTTAGGCAATCAGCCCCAGCATTTT. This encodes CASSLLGNQPQHF.

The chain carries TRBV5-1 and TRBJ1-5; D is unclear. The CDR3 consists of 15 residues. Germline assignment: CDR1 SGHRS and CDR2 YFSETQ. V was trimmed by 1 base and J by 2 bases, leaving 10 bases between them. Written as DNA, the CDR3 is TGCGCCAGCAGCTTGATAACCGGGGGCAATCAGCCCCAGCATTTT. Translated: CASSLITGGNQPQHF.

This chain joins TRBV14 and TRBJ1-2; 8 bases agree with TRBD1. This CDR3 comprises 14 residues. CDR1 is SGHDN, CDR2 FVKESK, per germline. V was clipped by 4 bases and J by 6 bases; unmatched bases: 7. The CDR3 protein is CASSRDRGFDGYTF. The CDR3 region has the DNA TGTGCCAGCAGCCGCGACAGGGGATTCGATGGCTACACCTTC.

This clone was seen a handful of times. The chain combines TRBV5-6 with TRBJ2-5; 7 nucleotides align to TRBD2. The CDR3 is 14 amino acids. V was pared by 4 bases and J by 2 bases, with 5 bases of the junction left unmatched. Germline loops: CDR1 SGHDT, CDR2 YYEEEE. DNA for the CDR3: TGTGCCAGCAGCATCCTAGCGGAACAAGAGACCCAGTACTTC. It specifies CASSILAEQETQYF.